The present TCR beta chain was sequenced within a study of T cell responses to AZD1222 COVID-19 vaccine. On the study more broadly: Second-dose timings of about 4 or about 12 weeks were pooled.

Some clones are missing from TCRdb's copy, which holds only in-frame ones; the method was immunoSEQ multiplex PCR. The sample consists of 140,000 or so clones, 85% to 90% of them appearing once. Germline V gives CDR1 LGHNA, CDR2 YNFKEQ. V shed 0 bases and J shed 3 bases, with 9 bases lying between them. The CDR3 has 15 amino acids. Source: peripheral blood, taken on day 0 of AZD1222 vaccination. The chain employs TRBV4-2 and TRBJ2-1; D is undetermined. The sequence came from an adult in good health. The CDR3 nucleotides are TGTGCCAGCAGCCAAGAAGTCCAGAGCTACAATGAGCAGTTCTTC. Translating it yields CASSQEVQSYNEQFF.